Following are 21 T cell receptor beta chains from one sample sequenced in a study of T cells in localized non-small cell lung cancer (dated by TCRdb to the early 2020s). The method was the immunoSEQ multiplex PCR assay. TCRdb took over this immuneACCESS table, retaining in-frame rearrangements with V and J assigned. Such tables are incomplete; in checked studies, under half of the missing clones stem from an unresolved V gene, and the remainder is unexplained. This sample comprises 40,000 to 55,000 clones, 81% of them detected only once. Roughly 18% of the sample belongs to the ten largest clones. Sequencing was performed on peripheral blood mononuclear cells, taken before any cancer treatment. Receptor source: a man between 40 and 70 years old with stage III lung adenocarcinoma.

The rearrangement links TRBV5-6 to TRBJ2-1; D possibly matches TRBD1 or TRBD2 (5 bases each). Germline V gene lookup returns CDR1 SGHDT and CDR2 YYEEEE. Between the trimmed V and J ends, which lost 4 bases and 0 bases, there was a span of 14 bases. The CDR3 loop spans 16 amino acids. CDR3 DNA sequence: TGTGCCAGCAGCGTTGGGACGGCGAGCTCCTACAATGAGCAGTTCTTC. Translated, it gives CASSVGTASSYNEQFF.

The chain links TRBV14 to TRBJ2-1; 10 bases match TRBD1. Germline CDR1 and CDR2: SGHDN and FVKESK. The CDR3 is 15 residues long. V lost 3 bases to trimming and J lost 2 bases; unmatched junction nucleotides: 1. The CDR3 DNA is TGTGCCAGCAGCCAGACAGGGGGCACCTACAATGAGCAGTTCTTC. This encodes CASSQTGGTYNEQFF.

This chain joins TRBV27 and TRBJ2-7; D is uncertain. Germline V gene data show CDR1 as MNHEY and CDR2 as SMNVEV (reference sequence). Trimming removed 2 bases from V and 3 bases from J, with 11 bases in between. CDR3 length: 14 amino acids. For the CDR3, the DNA is TGTGCCAGCAGTTTAACCCCTTATGACTACGAGCAGTACTTC. It yields the protein CASSLTPYDYEQYF.

V and J are TRBV5-1 and TRBJ2-5; D remains ambiguous. The ends were cut back, 2 bases at V and 0 bases at J, with 5 bases in the middle. CDR1 and CDR2 from the germline V gene are SGHRS and YFSETQ. The CDR3 length is 13 residues. CDR3: CASSFGNQETQYF. The DNA of the CDR3 is TGCGCCAGCAGCTTCGGAAACCAAGAGACCCAGTACTTC.

The chain links TRBV6-1 to TRBJ2-3; 7 positions agree with TRBD2. This CDR3 region has 17 residues. V lost 2 bases to trimming and J lost 0 bases; unmatched junction nucleotides: 8. Germline V gene sequence: CDR1 MNHNS, CDR2 SASEGT. CDR3 residues: CASSERPAGVSTDTQYF. The CDR3 bases are TGTGCCAGCAGTGAACGGCCGGCGGGGGTGAGCACAGATACGCAGTATTTT.

Only one count was recorded for this clone. The chain couples TRBV19 to TRBJ1-5; D might be TRBD1 (5 bases). Germline CDR1 is LNHDA and CDR2 is SQIVND (reference sequence). Trimming left V 1 base short and J 7 bases short, with 11 bases between. CDR3 length: 14 amino acids. CDR3 protein: CASSIVGGGQPQHF. The CDR3 nucleotides read TGTGCCAGTAGTATAGTGGGGGGAGGACAGCCCCAGCATTTT.

In its sample, this clone was seen a few times. The rearrangement uses TRBV5-6 and TRBJ2-3, with no clear D. CDR1 and CDR2 (germline): SGHDT, YYEEEE. V lost 4 bases and J 2 bases, leaving 23 bases between the germline ends. This CDR3 is 18 amino acids long. The CDR3, as DNA: TGTGCCAGCAGCCTATTCAGTGGAGACTCACGAGCCACAGATACGCAGTATTTT. Protein sequence: CASSLFSGDSRATDTQYF.

The chain joins TRBV25-1 to TRBJ2-6; no clear D. Per germline, CDR1 MGHDK and CDR2 SYGVNS. The length of the CDR3 is 13 residues. Trimming removed 5 bases from V and 3 bases from J, with 5 bases in between. The CDR3 region is CASSWIGANVLTF. CDR3 bases: TGTGCCAGCAGTTGGATTGGGGCCAACGTCCTGACTTTC. The full variable domain, in which reference TRBV25-1 and TRBJ2-6 provide the parts outside the CDR3, is EADIYQTPRYLVIGTGKKITLECSQTMGHDKMYWYQQDPGMELHLIHYSYGVNSTEKGDLSSESTVSRIRTEHFPLTLESARPSHTSQYLCASSWIGANVLTFGAGSRLTVL.

The chain couples TRBV29-1 to TRBJ2-2, with 10 bases identical to TRBD1. The V and J ends lost 1 base and 3 bases, in that order; junction bases with no gene match: 5. The CDR3 runs to 16 residues. Germline lookup yields CDR1 SQVTM and CDR2 ANQGSEA. CDR3 in amino acids: CSVEGGQGGDTGELFF. CDR3 DNA sequence: TGCAGCGTTGAAGGAGGACAGGGGGGAGACACCGGGGAGCTGTTTTTT.

The rearrangement uses TRBV5-6 and TRBJ1-1; tentatively, D is TRBD1 (6 bases). This CDR3 contains 15 residues. Trimming took 1 base from V and 2 from J, leaving 12 bases between them. Germline V gives CDR1 SGHDT, CDR2 YYEEEE. The CDR3 sequence: CASSLQGSPNTEAFF. For the CDR3, the DNA is TGTGCCAGCAGCTTGCAGGGGAGCCCTAACACTGAAGCTTTCTTT.

In its sample, this clone was seen once. This chain uses TRBV6-4 with TRBJ2-1, with D possibly being TRBD1 or TRBD2 (5 bases each). The germline CDR1 and CDR2 sequences are MRHNA and SNTAGT. The CDR3 covers 14 residues. V was pared by 3 bases and J by 6 bases, with 12 bases between. The CDR3 here is CASSEASGANEQFF. CDR3 DNA sequence: TGTGCCAGCAGTGAAGCCTCCGGGGCCAATGAGCAGTTCTTC.

The chain uses TRBV6-6 and TRBJ2-1; 9 bases agree with TRBD2. The CDR3 extends over 16 amino acids. J was trimmed by 7 bases and V by 2 bases; bases with no gene match: 9. CDR1 is MNHNY, CDR2 SVGAGI, per germline (reference sequence). The CDR3 sequence is CASSYEVGAGGNEQFF. The DNA for the CDR3 is TGTGCCAGCAGTTACGAGGTAGGAGCGGGGGGAAATGAGCAGTTCTTC.

This chain uses TRBV2 with TRBJ2-2, with TRBD1 matching over 7 bases. V dropped 6 bases and J dropped 6; count of bases not matched to a gene: 7. From germline, CDR1 is SNHLY and CDR2 FYNNEI. The CDR3 sequence is 14 residues long. The CDR3 coding sequence is TGTGCCAGCAGCGTGACAGGGTGGTCCGGGGAGCTGTTTTTT. It yields the protein CASSVTGWSGELFF.

V and J are TRBV10-3 and TRBJ2-5; 9 nucleotides agree with TRBD2. Germline V lookup: CDR1 ENHRY, CDR2 SYGVKD. J gave up 3 bases and V 4 bases, and 0 bases lay outside the gene matches. The CDR3 sequence is 13 residues long. The CDR3 loop is CAISGGGEETQYF. CDR3 bases: TGTGCCATCAGTGGCGGGGGGGAAGAGACCCAGTACTTC.

V usage is TRBV6-5 and J usage is TRBJ1-6, with 8 bases fitting TRBD1. The CDR3 contains 14 residues. After removal of 4 bases from V and 11 bases from J, the junction contained 7 bases not matched to a gene. Germline V gene sequence: CDR1 MNHEY, CDR2 SVGAGI. CDR3 nucleotide sequence: TGTGCCAGCAGTTGGGGACAGGAAGGTGCACCCCTCCACTTT. Translated, it gives CASSWGQEGAPLHF.

J is TRBJ1-1 and V is TRBV7-6; TRBD1 matches 7 bases. The CDR3 length is 14 residues. The trim removed 6 bases at V and 6 bases at J, leaving 10 bases unmatched. Germline-derived CDR1 and CDR2 are SGHVS and FNYEAQ. The DNA of the CDR3 is TGTGCCAGCAGATCTCAATTGACAGGGTCTGAAGCTTTCTTT. This translates into CASRSQLTGSEAFF. Looking up the rest from reference TRBV7-6 and TRBJ1-1 gives the full variable domain: GAGVSQSPRYKVTKRGQDVALRCDPISGHVSLYWYRQALGQGPEFLTYFNYEAQQDKSGLPNDRFSAERPEGSISTLTIQRTEQRDSAMYRCASRSQLTGSEAFFGQGTRLTVV.

The chain is built from TRBV4-1 and TRBJ1-2, with unresolved D. There are 13 residues in the CDR3. V dropped 0 bases and J dropped 4 bases, with 6 bases sitting between them. Germline CDR1 MGHRA, CDR2 YSYEKL. The CDR3 coding sequence is TGCGCCAGCAGCCAAGAACTGACCTATGGCTACACCTTC. Translated, it gives CASSQELTYGYTF.

The chain joins TRBV6-1 to TRBJ2-1; 7 positions agree with TRBD2. Germline V gene sequence: CDR1 MNHNS, CDR2 SASEGT. CDR3 length equals 15 residues. The J segment lost 4 bases and the V segment lost 1 base, leaving 4 bases of the junction unmatched. In nucleotides, the CDR3 is TGTGCCAGCAGTGAAGGGTTAGCGGGTTACAATGAGCAGTTCTTC. This codes for CASSEGLAGYNEQFF.

This chain joins TRBV10-3 and TRBJ1-5, with 9 bases that match TRBD1. This CDR3 is 13 amino acids long. V lost 9 bases to trimming and J lost 4 bases; unmatched junction nucleotides: 4. In germline, CDR1 is ENHRY, CDR2 SYGVKD. The CDR3 loop reads CAITGGPNQPQHF. CDR3 coding DNA: TGTGCCATAACAGGGGGCCCGAATCAGCCCCAGCATTTT.

The genes are TRBV7-2 and TRBJ2-3; D unclear. Germline V gene data show CDR1 as SGHTA and CDR2 as FQGNSA. The CDR3 totals 14 residues. V dropped 5 bases and J dropped 6 bases, with 15 bases sitting between them. CDR3 residues: CASSTNQISDTQYF. DNA of the CDR3: TGTGCCAGCAGCACAAATCAAATATCTGATACGCAGTATTTT.

This sequence joins TRBV6-5 and TRBJ1-5; 9 positions match TRBD1. CDR3 length: 14 residues. Per germline, CDR1 MNHEY and CDR2 SVGAGI. J gave up 4 bases and V 6 bases, and 4 bases lay outside the gene matches. The CDR3 DNA sequence: TGTGCCAGCAGCCTAGGGACAGGGAATCAGCCCCAGCATTTT. As protein: CASSLGTGNQPQHF.